The clone carrying this TCR beta chain was detected many times. The source of the sample is a study of T cells in Graves' hyperthyroidism and ophthalmopathy. Trimming took 2 bases from V and 4 from J, leaving 14 bases between them. CDR3 size: 15 residues. The germline V gene encodes CDR1 MNHNS and CDR2 SASEGT. From RNA transcripts, TCR beta CDR3 regions were amplified. HTBI primers were the set used in a first-round RT-PCR of the TCR CDR3. One entry per CDR3 protein, called by TCRdb with MiXCR from the multiplex PCR reads. This sample yields about 600,000 distinct CDR3 sequences, of which approximately 15% are seen a single time; under 3.5% belongs to the top ten.

V usage is TRBV6-1 and J usage is TRBJ1-1, with TRBD1 as a possible D gene (6 bases). Sequencing used blood. The receptor was derived from a middle-aged woman with Graves' ophthalmopathy. The CDR3 reads CASSEIGGLGTEAFF. For the CDR3, the DNA is TGTGCCAGCAGTGAAATCGGGGGGCTTGGCACTGAAGCTTTCTTT.